This is a list of T cell receptor beta chains from one sample in a study of T cell responses to AZD1222 COVID-19 vaccine. Data came from immunoSEQ multiplex PCR; TCRdb stores just in-frame clones and leaves some out. The sample yields approximately 80,000 clones, about 87% seen once. Sequencing was performed on peripheral blood, taken on day 0 of AZD1222 vaccination. The source of these receptors is an adult in good health. The CDR3 runs from the conserved cysteine through the conserved F or W. The D gene is left open where the match is weak. Some rows mark clone size as missing; the rest say once, few, many or name a class of expanded clone.

few	TRBD2	TRBV3-1/TRBV3-2	TRBJ2-3	TGTGCCAGCAGCCCACTAGCGGGGGTGTATAGCACAGATACGCAGTATTTT	CASSPLAGVYSTDTQYF
.	TRBD1	TRBV20-1	TRBJ2-7	TGCAGTGCTAGTGGGCAGGGGGCCTCCTACGAGCAGTACTTC	CSASGQGASYEQYF
.	.	TRBV18	TRBJ1-1	TGTGCCAGCTCACAGAACACAGGGAACACTGAAGCTTTCTTT	CASSQNTGNTEAFF
.	.	TRBV29-1	TRBJ2-1	TGCAGCGTTGGCAGATCCCTCTCCTACAATGAGCAGTTCTTC	CSVGRSLSYNEQFF
once	.	TRBV10-3	TRBJ2-7	TGTGCCATCAGTGACCCCGGGACTGAAACCTACGAGCAGTACTTC	CAISDPGTETYEQYF
once	.	TRBV5-1	TRBJ1-4	TGCGCCAGCAGCTTGGGTCAGTGGCACCTTAATGAAAAACTGTTTTTT	CASSLGQWHLNEKLFF
.	.	TRBV4-1	TRBJ2-3	TGCGCCAGCAGCCGGGGGACATTTAGCACAGATACGCAGTATTTT	CASSRGTFSTDTQYF
.	TRBD1	TRBV6-5	TRBJ1-1	TGTGCCAGCAGACCCAGACAGGGGAACACTGAAGCTTTCTTT	CASRPRQGNTEAFF
once	.	TRBV6-5	TRBJ1-5	TGTGCCAGCCCTTACAGGGACAGCAATCAGCCCCAGCATTTT	CASPYRDSNQPQHF
.	.	TRBV29-1	TRBJ2-5	TGCAGCGTTGGCGCCGGGACGCAAGAGACCCAGTACTTC	CSVGAGTQETQYF
.	TRBD1	TRBV6-5	TRBJ1-1	TGTGCCAGCAGCGACAGGGTGGCCACTGAAGCTTTCTTT	CASSDRVATEAFF
.	.	TRBV7-2	TRBJ1-2	TGTGCCAGCAGCTTAGGGCAGGCTACCACCTATGGCTACACCTTC	CASSLGQATTYGYTF
.	TRBD2	TRBV9	TRBJ2-2	TGTGCCAGCAGCGTAGAGACGGACCGGGAGGGGTCCGGGGAGCTGTTTTTT	CASSVETDREGSGELFF
.	.	TRBV18	TRBJ1-4	TGTGCCAGCTCACCAATGACTGTTAATGAAAAACTGTTTTTT	CASSPMTVNEKLFF
.	.	TRBV5-8	TRBJ2-5	TGTGCCAGCAGGTTCCGCCAGGAGCTCCCGAGGGAGACCCAGTACTTC	CASRFRQELPRETQYF
.	.	TRBV5-4	TRBJ1-2	TGTGCCAGCAGCTTGTCCGGCAGGGTAGTCTATGGCTACACCTTC	CASSLSGRVVYGYTF
.	.	TRBV7-3	TRBJ1-1	TGTGCCAGCAGCCTCAATGGGGGGCCGTCGGCTGAAGCTTTCTTT	CASSLNGGPSAEAFF
.	.	TRBV30	TRBJ1-2	TGTGCCTGGAGTGTAAGTGGGAACTATGGCTACACCTTC	CAWSVSGNYGYTF
.	.	TRBV7-3	TRBJ2-1	TGTGCCAGCAGCTTTTCAGTCGGCAATGAGCAGTTCTTC	CASSFSVGNEQFF
.	TRBD1	TRBV5-4	TRBJ2-7	TGTGCCAGCAGCTTAGGGACAGGGTCCGTCCGGGTCTCCGAGGAGCAGTACTTC	CASSLGTGSVRVSEEQYF
.	.	TRBV7-6	TRBJ1-4	TGTGCCAGCAGCCTCCTCGGCGGGAAAAACACTAATGAAAAACTGTTTTTT	CASSLLGGKNTNEKLFF
.	TRBD2	TRBV6-5	TRBJ2-7	TGTGCCAGCACCTCGGGACTAGCGGGAAGCTACGAGCAGTACTTC	CASTSGLAGSYEQYF
.	.	TRBV6-4	TRBJ1-4	TGTGCCAGCAGTGACTGGGCCCGGGACGCTAATGAAAAACTGTTTTTT	CASSDWARDANEKLFF
.	.	TRBV5-1	TRBJ1-3	TGCGCCAGCAGCTTGGACCCAGGGGCCTCTGGAAACACCATATATTTT	CASSLDPGASGNTIYF
.	TRBD1	TRBV18	TRBJ2-3	TGTGCCAGCTCACCGAAGGACAGGGGGCTTCCAGATACGCAGTATTTT	CASSPKDRGLPDTQYF
.	.	TRBV5-1	TRBJ2-7	TGCGCCAGCAGCTCCGCCGGGGGCGGTCGATCCTACGAGCAGTACTTC	CASSSAGGGRSYEQYF
.	.	TRBV2	TRBJ1-1	TGTGCCAGCAGAAAACAGGGACCTGAAGCTTTCTTT	CASRKQGPEAFF
.	TRBD1	TRBV29-1	TRBJ1-1	TGCAGCGCAAGACAGGGGGACTGGACTGAAGCTTTCTTT	CSARQGDWTEAFF
.	.	TRBV10-2	TRBJ1-2	TGCGCCAGCAGCCAGGGACGGGACTATGGCTACACCTTC	CASSQGRDYGYTF
.	.	TRBV5-3	TRBJ1-2	TGTGCCAGAAGCCCCGTCCCGGGACACTATGCTAACTATGGCTACACCTTC	CARSPVPGHYANYGYTF
.	TRBD1	TRBV7-3	TRBJ1-2	TGTGCCAGCAGCTTGGACAGGGGCTATGGCTACACCTTC	CASSLDRGYGYTF
once	.	TRBV5-1	TRBJ1-5	TGCGCCAGCTCCCGAGGGGCAGGCAATCAGCCCCAGCATTTT	CASSRGAGNQPQHF
.	.	TRBV30	TRBJ2-1	TGTGCCTGGAGGGGGGACTACAATGAGCAGTTCTTC	CAWRGDYNEQFF
.	TRBD1	TRBV6-5	TRBJ1-1	TGTGCCAGCAGAACAGGGGAGTGGCACACTGAAGCTTTCTTT	CASRTGEWHTEAFF
.	TRBD1	TRBV11-3	TRBJ1-1	TGTGCCAGCAGCCCCCGGGACAGCGGCCATATCATGAACACTGAAGCTTTCTTT	CASSPRDSGHIMNTEAFF
.	.	TRBV4-1	TRBJ1-3	TGCGCCAGCAGCTTAGGGGCGGAACGGCGGGACACCATATATTTT	CASSLGAERRDTIYF
.	TRBD1	TRBV25-1	TRBJ2-3	TGTGCCAGCAGTGAGGGGGACAGGGTAACAGATACGCAGTATTTT	CASSEGDRVTDTQYF
.	.	TRBV6-5	TRBJ2-1	TGTGCCAGCAGATTCGACAGATCGGGCAACAATGAGCAGTTCTTC	CASRFDRSGNNEQFF
.	TRBD1	TRBV2	TRBJ2-1	TGTGCCAGCAGGGGACAGGGGGCGCATGAGCAGTTCTTC	CASRGQGAHEQFF
.	TRBD1	TRBV9	TRBJ1-3	TGTGCCAGCAGCGAGTGGGACAGTCCTGGAAACACCATATATTTT	CASSEWDSPGNTIYF
.	TRBD2	TRBV3-1/TRBV3-2	TRBJ2-2	TGTGCCAGCAGGCGGGGGGGACACACCGGGGAGCTGTTTTTT	CASRRGGHTGELFF
.	.	TRBV20-1	TRBJ2-3	TGCAGTGCTAGTGGCTCCCGTCAGCGGGATACGCAGTATTTT	CSASGSRQRDTQYF
.	.	TRBV30	TRBJ1-1	TGTGCCTGGAGGTGGGGGTTCGTGAACACTGAAGCTTTCTTT	CAWRWGFVNTEAFF
.	.	TRBV5-5	TRBJ1-5	TGTGCCAGCAGCCCATATTTTGGCAATCAGCCCCAGCATTTT	CASSPYFGNQPQHF
.	.	TRBV7-9	TRBJ2-7	TGTGCCAGCACTCTTAGAGGCGAGCAGTACTTC	CASTLRGEQYF
.	TRBD1	TRBV5-1	TRBJ2-1	TGCGCCAGCAGCTCGGGACAGGGCTATGAGCAGTTCTTC	CASSSGQGYEQFF
.	TRBD2	TRBV11-3	TRBJ2-3	TGTGCCAGCAGCCACGACGGGACTAGCGGTAAAGCAGATACGCAGTATTTT	CASSHDGTSGKADTQYF
.	.	TRBV30	TRBJ1-1	TGTGCCTGGAGTGTTTGGGGGGGGGCTGAAGCTTTCTTT	CAWSVWGGAEAFF
once	.	TRBV7-6	TRBJ1-2	TGTGCCAGCAGCTTAGACGGGAGTTTGTATGATGGCTACACCTTC	CASSLDGSLYDGYTF
.	.	TRBV19	TRBJ1-2	TGTGCCAGTAGTGTCAGCGGGGCGGTCTATGGCTACACCTTC	CASSVSGAVYGYTF
.	.	TRBV13	TRBJ2-3	TGTGCCAGCAGCCTTAAACTAGGTCAAACAGATACGCAGTATTTT	CASSLKLGQTDTQYF
.	.	TRBV7-3	TRBJ2-3	TGTGCCAGCAGCCGCGGGACCCAATCCACTACAGATACGCAGTATTTT	CASSRGTQSTTDTQYF
.	.	TRBV6-6	TRBJ1-1	TGTGCCAGCAGCGGCGACGGGAACACTGAAGCTTTCTTT	CASSGDGNTEAFF
.	.	TRBV6-2/TRBV6-3	TRBJ2-7	TGTGCCAGCAGTTACTCGAAGGTGTGGTACGAGCAGTACTTC	CASSYSKVWYEQYF
.	TRBD1	TRBV5-1	TRBJ1-4	TGCGCCAGCAGCTCCGTGAAAAAGCTTGGACAGGGCGCTAATGAAAAACTGTTTTTT	CASSSVKKLGQGANEKLFF